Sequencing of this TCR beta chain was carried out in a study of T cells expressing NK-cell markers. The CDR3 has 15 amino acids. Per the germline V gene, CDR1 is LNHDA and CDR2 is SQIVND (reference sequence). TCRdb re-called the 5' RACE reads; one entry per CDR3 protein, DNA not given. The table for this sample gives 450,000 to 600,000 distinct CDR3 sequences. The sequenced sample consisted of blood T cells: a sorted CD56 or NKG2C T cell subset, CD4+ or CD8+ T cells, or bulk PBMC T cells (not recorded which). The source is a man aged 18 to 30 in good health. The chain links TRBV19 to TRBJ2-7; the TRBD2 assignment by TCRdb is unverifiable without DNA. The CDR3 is CASSIVPGGDYEQYF.